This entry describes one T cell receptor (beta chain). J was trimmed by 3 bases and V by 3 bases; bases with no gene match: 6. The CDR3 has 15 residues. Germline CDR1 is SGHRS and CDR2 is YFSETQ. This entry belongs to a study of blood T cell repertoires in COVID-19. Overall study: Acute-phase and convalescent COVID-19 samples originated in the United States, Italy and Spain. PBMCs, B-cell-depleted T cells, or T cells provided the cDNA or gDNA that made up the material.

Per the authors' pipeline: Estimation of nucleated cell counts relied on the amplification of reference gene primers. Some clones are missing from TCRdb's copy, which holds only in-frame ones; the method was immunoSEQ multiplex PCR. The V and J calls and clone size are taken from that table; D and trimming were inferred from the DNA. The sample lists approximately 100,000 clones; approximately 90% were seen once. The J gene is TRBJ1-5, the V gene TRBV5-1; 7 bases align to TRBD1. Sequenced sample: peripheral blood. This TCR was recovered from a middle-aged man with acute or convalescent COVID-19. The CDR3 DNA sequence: TGCGCCAGCAGCTATACGACAGGGTCCAATCAGCCCCAGCATTTT. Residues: CASSYTTGSNQPQHF.